The T cell receptor beta chain described here comes from a study of T cell responses to AZD1222 COVID-19 vaccine. Study in general: Second-dose intervals of approximately 4 or approximately 12 weeks were pooled. Study findings and constraints: Spike-specific TCR breadth and depth rose after two AZD1222 doses.

Here immunoSEQ multiplex PCR was the method, and the copy in TCRdb shows in-frame clones only, minus some. Among 90,000 to 150,000 clones, over 85% were seen once, and the ten largest hold roughly 8.9%. The CDR3 totals 19 residues. The germline CDR1 and CDR2 sequences are SNHLY and FYNNEI. The V end lost 0 bases, the J end lost 4 bases, and 24 bases lay between the germline ends. With regard to this clone: Its antigen remains unknown.

This material consisted of peripheral blood, taken on day 0 of AZD1222 vaccination. The receptor was derived from an adult in good health. The V and J genes are TRBV2 and TRBJ1-2, with D perhaps matching TRBD1 (6 bases). The CDR3 bases are TGTGCCAGCAGTGAAGCGGTCGGACAGTACCTCGATTCTCTCTATGGCTACACCTTC. The encoded protein is CASSEAVGQYLDSLYGYTF.